Listed here are 3 T cell receptor beta chains from one sample, sequenced in a study of T cell responses to AZD1222 COVID-19 vaccine. The data were produced by immunoSEQ multiplex PCR, yet TCRdb's version contains in-frame clones alone and is incomplete. The sample includes about 90,000 clones, around nine tenths of them seen just once. The source was peripheral blood, collected on day 0 of MenACWY control vaccination. These TCRs come from an adult in good health.

This clone is a singleton in its sample. The chain uses TRBV19 and TRBJ1-1; no firm D call. Germline values: CDR1 LNHDA, CDR2 SQIVND (reference sequence). Trimming stripped 3 bases from V and 0 bases from J, with 14 bases between. The CDR3 covers 16 residues. CDR3 in amino acids: CASSIMGGQMNTEAFF. The DNA of the CDR3 is TGTGCCAGTAGTATTATGGGAGGGCAGATGAACACTGAAGCTTTCTTT.

V gene TRBV28 combines with J gene TRBJ1-2, with TRBD1 as a possible D gene (6 bases). This CDR3 has 16 residues. Trimming removed 1 base from V and 8 bases from J, with 20 bases in between. CDR1 is MDHEN, CDR2 SYDVKM, per germline. CDR3: CASSLFAGQRAGGYTF. The CDR3, as DNA: TGTGCCAGCAGTTTATTCGCCGGACAGAGGGCGGGGGGCTACACCTTC.

This clone appeared a single time. This chain connects TRBV9 to TRBJ2-7; TRBD2 matches 10 bases. The germline gives CDR1 SGDLS, CDR2 YYNGEE. The CDR3 totals 19 residues. The trim removed 4 bases at V and 3 bases at J, leaving 19 bases unmatched. The CDR3 here is CASSPRGGGGSSGSYEQYF. CDR3 DNA: TGTGCCAGCAGCCCCCGGGGAGGTGGGGGGTCTAGCGGGAGCTACGAGCAGTACTTC.